This T cell receptor (beta chain) was identified in a study of control samples from healthy donors and cancer patients. Sequencing was performed with immunoSEQ multiplex PCR; in TCRdb, only in-frame clones are kept and a portion is missing. The table records 150,000 or so clones, about 95% of them present only once. The V gene lost 5 bases and the J gene lost 3 bases, with 8 bases spanning the gap. The CDR3 spans 13 residues. CDR1 and CDR2 (germline): SGHVS, FNYEAQ. The sequencing input was PBMCs. The chain has TRBV7-6 and TRBJ1-5; no definite D call. The TCR comes from a man in his sixties with colorectal cancer. CDR3 sequence (DNA): TGTGCCAGCAGCGAGGGTCCCAATCAGCCCCAGCATTTT. This encodes CASSEGPNQPQHF.